These 3 T cell receptor beta chains share one sample of origin, sequenced in a study of shared clonotypes between healthy human individuals. The data were produced by immunoSEQ multiplex PCR, yet TCRdb's version contains in-frame clones alone and is incomplete. The sample carries about 1 million clones, about 80% recorded once. The material sequenced was memory CD4+ T cells sorted from blood. This sample's subset: CD45RA-negative fraction. The receptors originated from a man between 18 and 29 years old in good health.

This clone was counted between two and nine times. The chain is built from TRBV5-1 and TRBJ1-6, with D perhaps TRBD1 (6 bases). The length of the CDR3 is 15 residues. Per germline, CDR1 SGHRS and CDR2 YFSETQ. Trimming cost V 1 base and J 6 bases, with 11 bases left between them. As DNA, the CDR3 is TGCGCCAGCAGCTTGCTCGGAGGGGGTAATTCACCCCTCCACTTT. It translates to CASSLLGGGNSPLHF.

In its sample, this clone was seen many times. The chain couples TRBV5-6 to TRBJ2-7; either TRBD1 or TRBD2 may supply D (5 bases each). Trimming pared 2 bases from V and 1 base from J, leaving 10 bases between. Germline V CDR1 and CDR2: SGHDT, YYEEEE. The CDR3 has 14 residues. DNA of the CDR3: TGTGCCAGCAGCTTCGCCGGGGCTTCCTACGAGCAGTACTTC. Its protein is CASSFAGASYEQYF.

The chain couples TRBV5-4 to TRBJ2-7; a possible D gene is TRBD2 (7 bases). Trimming pared 5 bases from V and 5 bases from J, leaving 14 bases between. The germline CDR1 and CDR2 sequences are SGHNT and YYREEE (reference sequence). CDR3 size: 13 residues. The CDR3 DNA is TGTGCCAGCAGTTATACAGGGAGGGACGAGCAGTACTTC. Residues: CASSYTGRDEQYF.